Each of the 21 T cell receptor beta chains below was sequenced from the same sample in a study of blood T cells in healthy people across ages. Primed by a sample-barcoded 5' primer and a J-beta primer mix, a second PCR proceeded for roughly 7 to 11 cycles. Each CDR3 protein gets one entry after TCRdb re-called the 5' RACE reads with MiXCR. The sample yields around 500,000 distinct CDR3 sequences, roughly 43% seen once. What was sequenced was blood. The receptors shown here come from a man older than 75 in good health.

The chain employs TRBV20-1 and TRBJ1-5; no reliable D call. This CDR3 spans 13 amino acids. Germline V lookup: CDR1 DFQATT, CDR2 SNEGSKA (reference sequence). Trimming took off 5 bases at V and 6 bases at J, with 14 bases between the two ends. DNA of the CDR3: TGCAGTGCTCGAGGGAGGGAGGGTCAGCCCCAGCATTTT. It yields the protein CSARGREGQPQHF.

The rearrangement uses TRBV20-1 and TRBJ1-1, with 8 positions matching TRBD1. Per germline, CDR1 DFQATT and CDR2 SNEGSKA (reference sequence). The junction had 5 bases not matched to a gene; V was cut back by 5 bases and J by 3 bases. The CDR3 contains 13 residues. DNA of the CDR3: TGCAGTGCTGGACAGGGTAGGGACACTGAAGCTTTCTTT. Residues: CSAGQGRDTEAFF.

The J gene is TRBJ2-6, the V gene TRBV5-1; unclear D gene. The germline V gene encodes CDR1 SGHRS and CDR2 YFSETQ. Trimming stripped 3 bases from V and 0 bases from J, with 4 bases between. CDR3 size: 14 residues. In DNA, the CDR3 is TGCGCCAGCAGCTGGACCTCTGGGGCCAACGTCCTGACTTTC. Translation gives CASSWTSGANVLTF.

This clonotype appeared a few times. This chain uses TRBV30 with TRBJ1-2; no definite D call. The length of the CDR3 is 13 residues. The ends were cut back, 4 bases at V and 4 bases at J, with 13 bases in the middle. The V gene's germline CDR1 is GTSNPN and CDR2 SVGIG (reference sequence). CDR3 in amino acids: CAWTTVGPYGYTF. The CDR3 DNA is TGTGCCTGGACGACCGTAGGTCCCTATGGCTACACCTTC.

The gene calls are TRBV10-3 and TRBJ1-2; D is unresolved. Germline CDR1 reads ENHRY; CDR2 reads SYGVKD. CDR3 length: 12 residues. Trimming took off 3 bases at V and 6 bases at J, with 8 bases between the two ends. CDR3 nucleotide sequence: TGTGCCATCAGTGATAACGATGATGGCTACACCTTC. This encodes CAISDNDDGYTF.

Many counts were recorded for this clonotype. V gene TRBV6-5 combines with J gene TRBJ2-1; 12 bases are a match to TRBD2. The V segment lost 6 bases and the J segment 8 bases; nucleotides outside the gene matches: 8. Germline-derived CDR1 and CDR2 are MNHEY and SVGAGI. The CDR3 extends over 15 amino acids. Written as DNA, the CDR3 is TGTGCCAGCAGCCCCAGGACTAGCGGGGAGTATGAGCAGTTCTTC. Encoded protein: CASSPRTSGEYEQFF.

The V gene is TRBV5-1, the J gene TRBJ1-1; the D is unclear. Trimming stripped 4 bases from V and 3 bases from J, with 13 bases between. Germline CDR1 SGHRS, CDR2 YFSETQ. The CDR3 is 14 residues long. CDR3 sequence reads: CASSAQVRDTEAFF. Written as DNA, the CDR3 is TGCGCCAGCAGCGCCCAAGTCAGAGACACTGAAGCTTTCTTT.

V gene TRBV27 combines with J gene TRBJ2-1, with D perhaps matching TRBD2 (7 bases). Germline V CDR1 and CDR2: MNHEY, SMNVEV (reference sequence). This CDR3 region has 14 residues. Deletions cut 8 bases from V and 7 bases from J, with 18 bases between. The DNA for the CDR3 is TGTGCCAGCCAGTTGGGGGGGGCCCAAAATGAGCAGTTCTTC. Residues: CASQLGGAQNEQFF.

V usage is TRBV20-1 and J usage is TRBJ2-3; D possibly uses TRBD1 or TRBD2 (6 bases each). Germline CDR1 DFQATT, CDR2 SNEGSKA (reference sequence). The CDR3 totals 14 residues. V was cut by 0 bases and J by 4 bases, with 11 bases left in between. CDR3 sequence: CSARDPGGADTQYF. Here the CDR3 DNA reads TGCAGTGCTAGAGATCCCGGGGGCGCAGATACGCAGTATTTT.

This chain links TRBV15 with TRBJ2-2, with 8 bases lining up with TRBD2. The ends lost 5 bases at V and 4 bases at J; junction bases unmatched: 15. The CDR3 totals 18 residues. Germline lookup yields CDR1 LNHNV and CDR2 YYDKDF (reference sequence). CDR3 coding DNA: TGTGCCACCAGCGCGGACGGGACTAGACGGATGGGCACCGGGGAGCTGTTTTTT. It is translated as CATSADGTRRMGTGELFF.

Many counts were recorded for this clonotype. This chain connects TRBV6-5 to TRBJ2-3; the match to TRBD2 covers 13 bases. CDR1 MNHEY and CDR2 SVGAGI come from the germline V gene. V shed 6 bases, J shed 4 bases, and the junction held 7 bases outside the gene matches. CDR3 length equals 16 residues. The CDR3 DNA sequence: TGTGCCAGCAGCCAAAGACTAGCGGGAGGCCCAGATACGCAGTATTTT. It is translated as CASSQRLAGGPDTQYF.

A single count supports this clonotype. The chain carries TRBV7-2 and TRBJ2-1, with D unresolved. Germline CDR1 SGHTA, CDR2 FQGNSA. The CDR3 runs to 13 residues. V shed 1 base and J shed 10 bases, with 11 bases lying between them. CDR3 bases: TGTGCCAGCAGCTTAGAAGTATCCTTCGAGCAGTTCTTC. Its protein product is CASSLEVSFEQFF.

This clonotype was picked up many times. For the CDR3, the DNA is TGTGCCAGCAGTTACTCAGGGAGGAACTATGGCTACACCTTC. This sequence encodes CASSYSGRNYGYTF. The rearrangement joins TRBV6-6 to TRBJ1-2, with no clear D. Germline V gene lookup returns CDR1 MNHNY and CDR2 SVGAGI (reference sequence). V lost 0 bases and J 2 bases, leaving 7 bases between the germline ends. The CDR3 extends over 14 amino acids.

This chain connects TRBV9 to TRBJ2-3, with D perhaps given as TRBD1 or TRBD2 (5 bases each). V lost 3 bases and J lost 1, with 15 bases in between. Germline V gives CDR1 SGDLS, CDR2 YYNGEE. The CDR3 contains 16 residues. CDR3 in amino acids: CASSDGGSLGTDTQYF. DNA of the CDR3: TGTGCCAGCAGCGATGGGGGTTCCTTGGGCACAGATACGCAGTATTTT.

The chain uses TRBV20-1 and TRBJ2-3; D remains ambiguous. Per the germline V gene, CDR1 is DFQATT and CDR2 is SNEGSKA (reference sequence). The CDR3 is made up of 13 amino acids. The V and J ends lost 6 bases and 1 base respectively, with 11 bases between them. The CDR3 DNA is TGCAGTGCCCCGGAAAGGGGCACAGATACGCAGTATTTT. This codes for CSAPERGTDTQYF.

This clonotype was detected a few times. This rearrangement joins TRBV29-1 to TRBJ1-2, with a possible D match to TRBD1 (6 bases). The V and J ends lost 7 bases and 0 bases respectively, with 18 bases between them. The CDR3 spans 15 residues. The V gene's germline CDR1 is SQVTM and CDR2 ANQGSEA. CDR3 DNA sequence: TGCAGCGCCCAGACAGGAGCAAACTCTAACTATGGCTACACCTTC. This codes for CSAQTGANSNYGYTF. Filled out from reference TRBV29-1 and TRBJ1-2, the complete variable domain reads SAVISQKPSRDICQRGTSLTIQCQVDSQVTMMFWYRQQPGQSLTLIATANQGSEATYESGFVIDKFPISRPNLTFSTLTVSNMSPEDSSIYLCSAQTGANSNYGYTFGSGTRLTVV.

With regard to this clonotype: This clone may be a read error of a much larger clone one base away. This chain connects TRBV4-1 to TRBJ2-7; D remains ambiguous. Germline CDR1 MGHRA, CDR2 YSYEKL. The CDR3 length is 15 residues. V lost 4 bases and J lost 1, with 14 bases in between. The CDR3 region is CASSPTTHGSYEQYF. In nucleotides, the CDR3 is TGCGCCAGCAGCCCGACCACGCATGGGTCCTACGAGCAGTACTTC.

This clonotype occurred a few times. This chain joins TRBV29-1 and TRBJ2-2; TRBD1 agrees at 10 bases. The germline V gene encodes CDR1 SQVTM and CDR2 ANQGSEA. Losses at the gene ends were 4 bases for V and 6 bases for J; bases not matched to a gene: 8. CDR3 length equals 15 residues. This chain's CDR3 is CSVGRDRGSSGELFF. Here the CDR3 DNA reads TGCAGCGTTGGCCGGGACAGGGGATCGTCCGGGGAGCTGTTTTTT.

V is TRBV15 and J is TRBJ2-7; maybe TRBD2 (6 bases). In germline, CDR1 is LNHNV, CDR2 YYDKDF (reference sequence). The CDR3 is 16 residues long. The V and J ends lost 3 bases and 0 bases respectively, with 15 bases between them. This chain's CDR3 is CATSRGNRDFSYEQYF. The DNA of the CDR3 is TGTGCCACCAGCAGGGGAAACCGGGACTTCTCCTACGAGCAGTACTTC.

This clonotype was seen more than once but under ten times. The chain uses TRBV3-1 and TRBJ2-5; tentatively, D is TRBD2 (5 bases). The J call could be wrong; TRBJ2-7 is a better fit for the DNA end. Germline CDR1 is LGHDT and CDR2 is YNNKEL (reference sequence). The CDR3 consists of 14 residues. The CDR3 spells CASSQEQRYYEQYF. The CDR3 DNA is TGTGCCAGCAGCCAAGAGCAGCGGTACTACGAGCAGTACTTC.

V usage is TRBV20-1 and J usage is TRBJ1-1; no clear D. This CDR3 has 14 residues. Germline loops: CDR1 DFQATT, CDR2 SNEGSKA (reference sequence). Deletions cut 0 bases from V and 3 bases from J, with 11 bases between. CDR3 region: CSARDGRVDTEAFF. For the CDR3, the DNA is TGCAGTGCTAGAGATGGCCGGGTAGACACTGAAGCTTTCTTT.